What follows are 13 T cell receptor beta chains derived from one specimen sequenced in a study of OX40 agonist ivuxolimab in advanced cancers. Assay: immunoSEQ multiplex PCR; the TCRdb copy retains only in-frame clones and omits some. The data hold tens of thousands of clones, with around 91% observed a single time. The sample was CD4+ or CD8+ T cells sorted from blood, taken in a trial of the OX40 agonist ivuxolimab. The receptors here all came from an adult with an advanced solid tumor such as melanoma, head and neck, liver or kidney cancer.

V gene TRBV5-8 combines with J gene TRBJ2-7; D gene unclear. Trimming stripped 0 bases from V and 1 base from J, with 5 bases between. CDR3 length: 13 amino acids. Germline V lookup: CDR1 SGHTS, CDR2 YDEGEE. CDR3 in amino acids: CASSLDGSYEQYV. In DNA, the CDR3 is TGTGCCAGCAGCTTGGACGGATCCTACGAGCAGTACGTC.

The genes are TRBV5-4 and TRBJ2-7; D is uncertain. Trimming took off 0 bases at V and 7 bases at J, with 11 bases between the two ends. In germline, CDR1 is SGHNT, CDR2 YYREEE (reference sequence). This CDR3 has 13 amino acids. The CDR3 DNA reads TGTGCCAGCAGCTTGGAGGGCCCCCGGGAGCAGTACTTC. Translated, it gives CASSLEGPREQYF.

CDR3 sequence: CASSTGTGTGELFF. Written as DNA, the CDR3 is TGTGCCAGCAGTACCGGGACAGGGACCGGGGAGCTGTTTTTT. The chain combines TRBV2 with TRBJ2-2, with 9 bases lining up with TRBD1. V was pared by 5 bases and J by 5 bases, with 3 bases of the junction left unmatched. CDR1 and CDR2 (germline): SNHLY, FYNNEI. There are 14 residues in the CDR3.

This chain joins TRBV5-1 and TRBJ1-1; possible D gene TRBD1, 5 bases. From germline, CDR1 is SGHRS and CDR2 YFSETQ. V shed 7 bases and J shed 0 bases, with 13 bases lying between them. The CDR3 runs 14 residues. This chain's CDR3 is CASRQGTMNTEAFF. DNA of the CDR3: TGCGCCAGCCGTCAGGGTACGATGAACACTGAAGCTTTCTTT.

This chain joins TRBV20-1 and TRBJ2-1; tentative D call: TRBD1 (6 bases). The CDR3 spans 11 residues. CDR1 DFQATT and CDR2 SNEGSKA come from the germline V gene (reference sequence). CDR3 in DNA: TGCTCAGGGGCCCGCTACAATGAGCAGTTCTTC. Protein product: CSGARYNEQFF.

This clone was observed once. The rearrangement links TRBV14 to TRBJ2-1; maybe TRBD1 (5 bases). The CDR3 spans 15 residues. Germline-derived CDR1 and CDR2 are SGHDN and FVKESK. V lost 5 bases and J 2 bases, leaving 13 bases between the germline ends. CDR3 DNA sequence: TGTGCCAGCAGCTACAATGTAGGGGCCTACAATGAGCAGTTCTTC. It is translated as CASSYNVGAYNEQFF. The entire variable domain, with the rest obtained from reference TRBV14 and TRBJ2-1, is as follows: EAGVTQFPSHSVIEKGQTVTLRCDPISGHDNLYWYRRVMGKEIKFLLHFVKESKQDESGMPNNRFLAERTGGTYSTLKVQPAELEDSGVYFCASSYNVGAYNEQFFGPGTRLTVL.

This clone was seen a few times. The chain couples TRBV27 to TRBJ1-1; TRBD1 is a possible D gene (5 bases). The germline V and J ends were trimmed by 5 bases and 1 base, with 8 bases remaining between them. Per germline, CDR1 MNHEY and CDR2 SMNVEV (reference sequence). The CDR3 is made up of 13 amino acids. The DNA of the CDR3 is TGTGCCAGCAGTAAGGACACGAACACTGAAGCTTTCTTT. Protein: CASSKDTNTEAFF.

This chain uses TRBV27 with TRBJ2-6, with D unclear. Trimming took off 5 bases at V and 3 bases at J, with 14 bases between the two ends. The CDR3 totals 16 residues. In germline, CDR1 is MNHEY, CDR2 SMNVEV (reference sequence). The CDR3 region is CASSPSGRGGANVLTF. Here the CDR3 DNA reads TGTGCCAGCAGTCCATCAGGCCGCGGTGGGGCCAACGTCCTGACTTTC.

In DNA, the CDR3 is TGTGCCAGCAGCCCCAGCGGGACAGACAATTCACCCCTCCACTTT. This translates into CASSPSGTDNSPLHF. V is TRBV5-4 and J is TRBJ1-6, with 7 bases aligning to TRBD1. Per the germline V gene, CDR1 is SGHNT and CDR2 is YYREEE (reference sequence). With 4 bases clipped from V and 7 bases from J, the junction kept 8 bases outside the gene matches. The CDR3 is 15 amino acids.

The gene calls are TRBV4-2 and TRBJ1-3; D perhaps matches TRBD1 (5 bases). Germline V lookup: CDR1 LGHNA, CDR2 YNFKEQ. CDR3 length: 15 residues. V was shortened by 0 bases and J by 3 bases, with 9 bases between the two germline ends. The CDR3 DNA sequence: TGTGCCAGCAGCCAAGACGGGGGGTTTGGAAACACCATATATTTT. It is translated as CASSQDGGFGNTIYF.

V usage is TRBV6-1 and J usage is TRBJ2-5; 13 nucleotides align to TRBD2. This CDR3 is 15 amino acids long. With V trimmed by 6 bases and J by 1 base, 2 bases remained unmatched. Germline V gene lookup returns CDR1 MNHNS and CDR2 SASEGT. CDR3 sequence reads: CASRRTSGGQETQYF. Here the CDR3 DNA reads TGTGCCAGCAGAAGGACTAGCGGGGGCCAAGAGACCCAGTACTTC.

This chain joins TRBV19 and TRBJ1-2; D gene uncertain. V was clipped by 4 bases and J by 8 bases, with 14 bases between them. CDR1 is LNHDA, CDR2 SQIVND, per germline (reference sequence). The CDR3 extends over 13 amino acids. The DNA for the CDR3 is TGTGCCAGTAGTAGCCAGGCAAGCGGAGGCTACACCTTC. Protein product: CASSSQASGGYTF.

This chain connects TRBV27 to TRBJ1-1; D is ambiguous. The germline gives CDR1 MNHEY, CDR2 SMNVEV (reference sequence). This CDR3 is built from 13 residues. Trimming stripped 7 bases from V and 1 base from J, with 10 bases between. The CDR3 is CASNLQPNTEAFF. The CDR3 DNA follows: TGTGCCAGCAACCTACAGCCGAACACTGAAGCTTTCTTT.